Listed below are T cell receptor beta chains from one sample, sequenced in a study of T-cell memory formation after mild COVID-19. TCRdb processed the 5' RACE reads anew with MiXCR; each CDR3 protein has one entry. The sample contains hundreds of thousands of distinct CDR3 sequences, 24% of which appear only once. Material: PBMCs or a T cell subset sorted from them (not recorded which). The receptors were gathered from an adult woman who had mild COVID-19 (a few samples of this study predate the infection). Cell type and time point are not known. CDR3s include the opening cysteine and the closing phenylalanine or tryptophan. Each record gives: J gene, D gene, clone size, V gene, CDR3 protein, CDR3 DNA. D genes are given only for firm matches. Some rows mark clone size as missing; the rest say once, few, many or name a class of expanded clone.

J gene: TRBJ2-4; D gene: .; clone size: .; V gene: TRBV7-2; CDR3 protein: CASSNSWRGPKNIQYF; CDR3 DNA: TGTGCCAGCAGCAATTCATGGCGGGGACCCAAAAACATTCAGTACTTC
J gene: TRBJ1-1; D gene: TRBD1; clone size: many; V gene: TRBV5-1; CDR3 protein: CASSLTGVNTEAFF; CDR3 DNA: TGTGCCAGCAGCTTAACAGGGGTGAACACTGAAGCTTTCTTT
J gene: TRBJ2-2; D gene: TRBD2; clone size: .; V gene: TRBV7-6; CDR3 protein: CASSPSAAGVYIGELFF; CDR3 DNA: TGTGCCAGCAGCCCTAGCGCAGCGGGAGTATACATCGGGGAGCTGTTTTTT
J gene: TRBJ2-5; D gene: .; clone size: .; V gene: TRBV7-2; CDR3 protein: CASSLAPTGQETQYF; CDR3 DNA: TGTGCCAGCAGCTTAGCCCCCACAGGGCAAGAGACCCAGTACTTC
J gene: TRBJ2-4; D gene: .; clone size: many; V gene: TRBV20-1; CDR3 protein: CSASFQNIQYF; CDR3 DNA: TGCAGTGCTAGTTTCCAGAACATTCAGTACTTC
J gene: TRBJ1-2; D gene: TRBD1; clone size: .; V gene: TRBV5-1; CDR3 protein: CASSLSTGDPYGYTF; CDR3 DNA: TGCGCCAGCAGCTTGTCCACAGGGGACCCTTATGGCTACACCTTC
J gene: TRBJ1-2; D gene: .; clone size: few; V gene: TRBV4-1; CDR3 protein: CASSQDLGHRIYGYTF; CDR3 DNA: TGCGCCAGCAGCCAAGATCTGGGGCACCGAATCTATGGCTACACCTTC
J gene: TRBJ2-3; D gene: TRBD2; clone size: .; V gene: TRBV6-5; CDR3 protein: CASSRSGEDYTQYF; CDR3 DNA: TGTGCCAGCAGCCGTAGCGGGGAGGATTATACGCAGTATTTT
J gene: TRBJ2-1; D gene: .; clone size: few; V gene: TRBV12-3/TRBV12-4; CDR3 protein: CASVRGQPYNEQFF; CDR3 DNA: TGTGCCAGCGTCCGCGGTCAGCCTTACAATGAGCAGTTCTTC
J gene: TRBJ2-7; D gene: .; clone size: few; V gene: TRBV18; CDR3 protein: CASSTTQGTYEQYF; CDR3 DNA: TGTGCCAGCTCAACAACTCAGGGGACTTACGAGCAGTACTTC
J gene: TRBJ2-7; D gene: TRBD2; clone size: .; V gene: TRBV24-1; CDR3 protein: CATSDPAGGRYEQYF; CDR3 DNA: TGTGCCACCAGTGACCCAGCGGGAGGCCGCTACGAGCAGTACTTC
J gene: TRBJ2-3; D gene: TRBD2; clone size: few; V gene: TRBV6-6; CDR3 protein: CASSPGTSGAYYPQYF; CDR3 DNA: TGTGCCAGCAGTCCCGGGACTAGCGGGGCCTACTATCCGCAGTATTTT
J gene: TRBJ2-1; D gene: TRBD2; clone size: .; V gene: TRBV30; CDR3 protein: CAWSHGAGGGKFF; CDR3 DNA: TGTGCCTGGAGTCACGGAGCGGGAGGGGGGAAATTCTTC
J gene: TRBJ2-3; D gene: TRBD2; clone size: few; V gene: TRBV3-1; CDR3 protein: CASSQLAGVTDTQYF; CDR3 DNA: TGTGCCAGCAGCCAGTTAGCGGGAGTGACAGATACGCAGTATTTT
J gene: TRBJ1-2; D gene: .; clone size: once; V gene: TRBV6-6; CDR3 protein: CASSSPGTDYGYTF; CDR3 DNA: TGTGCCAGCAGTAGTCCCGGGACGGATTATGGCTACACCTTC
J gene: TRBJ2-7; D gene: .; clone size: few; V gene: TRBV30; CDR3 protein: CAWSGGPGLQYF; CDR3 DNA: TGTGCCTGGAGTGGTGGACCGGGATTGCAGTACTTC
J gene: TRBJ2-7; D gene: TRBD2; clone size: few; V gene: TRBV6-5; CDR3 protein: CASSYAGLAGEYEQYF; CDR3 DNA: TGTGCCAGCAGTTACGCCGGACTAGCGGGAGAATACGAGCAGTACTTC
J gene: TRBJ1-5; D gene: .; clone size: .; V gene: TRBV18; CDR3 protein: CASSQAGNQPQHF; CDR3 DNA: TGTGCCAGCTCACAAGCAGGCAATCAGCCCCAGCATTTT
J gene: TRBJ1-1; D gene: .; clone size: few; V gene: TRBV20-1; CDR3 protein: CSAWDGMNTEAFF; CDR3 DNA: TGCAGTGCTTGGGACGGCATGAACACTGAAGCTTTCTTT
J gene: TRBJ2-1; D gene: .; clone size: .; V gene: TRBV10-3; CDR3 protein: CAISESKLVNEQFF; CDR3 DNA: TGTGCCATCAGTGAGTCGAAGTTGGTCAATGAGCAGTTCTTC
J gene: TRBJ2-5; D gene: .; clone size: .; V gene: TRBV14; CDR3 protein: CASSQARYQETQYF; CDR3 DNA: TGTGCCAGCAGCCAAGCGAGGTACCAAGAGACCCAGTACTTC
J gene: TRBJ2-1; D gene: TRBD1; clone size: few; V gene: TRBV9; CDR3 protein: CASSFGQGGYNEQFF; CDR3 DNA: TGTGCCAGCAGTTTCGGACAGGGAGGCTACAATGAGCAGTTCTTC
J gene: TRBJ2-3; D gene: .; clone size: few; V gene: TRBV18; CDR3 protein: CASSPTYPSTDTQYF; CDR3 DNA: TGTGCCAGCTCACCAACATACCCTTCCACAGATACGCAGTATTTT
J gene: TRBJ2-5; D gene: TRBD1; clone size: .; V gene: TRBV2; CDR3 protein: CASSATWDRGETQYF; CDR3 DNA: TGTGCCAGCAGTGCGACTTGGGACAGGGGCGAGACCCAGTACTTC
J gene: TRBJ2-2; D gene: .; clone size: .; V gene: TRBV5-6; CDR3 protein: CASSLRGQTGELFF; CDR3 DNA: TGTGCCAGCAGCTTGCGGGGGCAGACCGGGGAGCTGTTTTTT
J gene: TRBJ1-5; D gene: TRBD1; clone size: many; V gene: TRBV18; CDR3 protein: CASSADRDVNYSNQPQHF; CDR3 DNA: TGTGCCAGCTCAGCGGACAGGGACGTTAATTATAGCAATCAGCCCCAGCATTTT
J gene: TRBJ2-5; D gene: TRBD2; clone size: many; V gene: TRBV7-9; CDR3 protein: CASSLAGEAQETQYF; CDR3 DNA: TGTGCCAGCTCCCTGGCGGGAGAAGCACAAGAGACCCAGTACTTC
J gene: TRBJ2-3; D gene: .; clone size: .; V gene: TRBV5-5; CDR3 protein: CASSLGNKVVDTQYF; CDR3 DNA: TGTGCCAGCAGCTTGGGTAATAAGGTGGTGGATACGCAGTATTTT
J gene: TRBJ2-1; D gene: TRBD1; clone size: .; V gene: TRBV7-3; CDR3 protein: CASSFGQGSPDEQFF; CDR3 DNA: TGTGCCAGCAGCTTTGGACAGGGGTCTCCGGATGAGCAGTTCTTC
J gene: TRBJ1-4; D gene: .; clone size: .; V gene: TRBV3-1; CDR3 protein: CASSQFGGPSKLFF; CDR3 DNA: TGTGCCAGCAGCCAATTCGGGGGACCAAGTAAACTGTTTTTT
J gene: TRBJ2-7; D gene: .; clone size: few; V gene: TRBV18; CDR3 protein: CASSPMSGSYEQYF; CDR3 DNA: TGTGCCAGCTCCCCCATGTCCGGCTCCTACGAGCAGTACTTC